This T cell receptor (beta chain) is drawn from a study of blood T cell repertoires in COVID-19. Libraries were prepared by immunoSEQ multiplex PCR; TCRdb keeps only in-frame clonotypes and omits some of them. The data show roughly 140,000 clones, around 87% seen once. V lost 3 bases and J lost 5; bases outside the gene matches: 0. In germline, CDR1 is MNHEY, CDR2 SMNVEV (reference sequence). The CDR3 has 12 residues. The cohort comprised adults aged roughly 18 to 95 years residing in about two dozen US areas. Assignment of participants to cohorts was predicated upon participant-reported clinical history.

The specimen sequenced was PBMCs or T cells enriched from blood (not recorded which). The chain recombines TRBV27 with TRBJ2-5; 7 positions agree with TRBD2. The source is a man between 60 and 75 years old who had recovered from COVID-19. CDR3 sequence: CASSFGGETQYF. Written as DNA, the CDR3 is TGTGCCAGCAGTTTCGGGGGGGAGACCCAGTACTTC.